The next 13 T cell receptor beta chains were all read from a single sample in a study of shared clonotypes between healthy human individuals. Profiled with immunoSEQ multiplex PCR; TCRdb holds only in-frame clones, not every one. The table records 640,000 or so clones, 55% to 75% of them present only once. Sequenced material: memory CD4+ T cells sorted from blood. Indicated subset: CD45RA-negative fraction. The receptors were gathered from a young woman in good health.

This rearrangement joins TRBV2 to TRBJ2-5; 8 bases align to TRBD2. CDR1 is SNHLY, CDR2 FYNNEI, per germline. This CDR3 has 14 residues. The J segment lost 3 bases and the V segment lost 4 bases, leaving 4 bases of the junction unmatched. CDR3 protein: CASSVLAAEETQYF. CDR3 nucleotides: TGTGCCAGCAGTGTACTAGCGGCAGAAGAGACCCAGTACTTC. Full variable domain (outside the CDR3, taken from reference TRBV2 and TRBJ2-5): EPEVTQTPSHQVTQMGQEVILRCVPISNHLYFYWYRQILGQKVEFLVSFYNNEISEKSEIFDDQFSVERPDGSNFTLKIRSTKLEDSAMYFCASSVLAAEETQYFGPGTRLLVL.

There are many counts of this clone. The CDR3 nucleotides are TGTGCCAGCAGCTTAGTACCGGGAGTTATCTACAATGAGCAGTTCTTC. Protein sequence: CASSLVPGVIYNEQFF. The chain has TRBV7-9 and TRBJ2-1, with D perhaps TRBD2 (6 bases). The CDR3 length is 16 residues. V dropped 1 base and J dropped 3 bases, with 13 bases sitting between them. The germline V gene has CDR1 SEHNR and CDR2 FQNEAQ (reference sequence).

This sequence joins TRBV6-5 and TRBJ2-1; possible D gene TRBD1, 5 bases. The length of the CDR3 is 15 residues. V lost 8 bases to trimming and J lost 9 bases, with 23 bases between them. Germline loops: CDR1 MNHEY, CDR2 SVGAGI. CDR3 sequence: CASSPPLGVMAEQFF. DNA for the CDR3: TGTGCCAGCTCCCCGCCCCTAGGGGTTATGGCTGAGCAGTTCTTC.

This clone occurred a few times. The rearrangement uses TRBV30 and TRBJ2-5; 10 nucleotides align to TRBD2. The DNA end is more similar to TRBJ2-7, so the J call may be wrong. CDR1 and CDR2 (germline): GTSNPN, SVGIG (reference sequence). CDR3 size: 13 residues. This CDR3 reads CAWSSGRAYEQYF. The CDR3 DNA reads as TGTGCCTGGAGTAGCGGGAGGGCCTACGAGCAGTACTTC.

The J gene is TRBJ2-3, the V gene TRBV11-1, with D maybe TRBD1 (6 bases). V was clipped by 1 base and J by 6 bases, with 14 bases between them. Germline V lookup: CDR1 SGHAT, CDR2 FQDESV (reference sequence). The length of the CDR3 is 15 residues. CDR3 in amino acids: CASSLDLGAGDTQYF. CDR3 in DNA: TGTGCCAGCAGCTTAGATCTGGGGGCAGGGGATACGCAGTATTTT. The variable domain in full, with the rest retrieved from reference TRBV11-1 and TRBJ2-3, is EAEVAQSPRYKITEKSQAVAFWCDPISGHATLYWYRQILGQGPELLVQFQDESVVDDSQLPKDRFSAERLKGVDSTLKIQPAELGDSAMYLCASSLDLGAGDTQYFGPGTRLTVL.

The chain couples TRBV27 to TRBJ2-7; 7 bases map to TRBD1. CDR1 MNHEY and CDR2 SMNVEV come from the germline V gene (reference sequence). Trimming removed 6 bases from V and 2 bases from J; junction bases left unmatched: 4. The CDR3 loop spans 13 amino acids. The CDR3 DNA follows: TGTGCCAGCAGCCGACAGGGCCCCTACGAGCAGTACTTC. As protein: CASSRQGPYEQYF.

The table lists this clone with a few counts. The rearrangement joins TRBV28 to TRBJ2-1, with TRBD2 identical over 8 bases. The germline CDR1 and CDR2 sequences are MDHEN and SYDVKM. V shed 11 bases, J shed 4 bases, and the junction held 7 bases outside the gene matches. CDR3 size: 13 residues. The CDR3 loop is CARKTSEYNEQFF. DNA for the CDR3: TGTGCCCGAAAGACTAGCGAATACAATGAGCAGTTCTTC.

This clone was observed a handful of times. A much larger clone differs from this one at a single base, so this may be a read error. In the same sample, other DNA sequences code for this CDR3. The CDR3 loop is CASSSNYEQYF. DNA for the CDR3: TGTGCCAGCAGTTCCAACTACGAGCAGTACTTC. V and J are TRBV28 and TRBJ2-7; D gene unclear. Trimming pared 4 bases from V and 3 bases from J, leaving 4 bases between. CDR3 length: 11 amino acids. Germline CDR1 reads MDHEN; CDR2 reads SYDVKM. The variable domain in full, completed from reference TRBV28 and TRBJ2-7, reads DVKVTQSSRYLVKRTGEKVFLECVQDMDHENMFWYRQDPGLGLRLIYFSYDVKMKEKGDIPEGYSVSREKKERFSLILESASTNQTSMYLCASSSNYEQYFGPGTRLTVT.

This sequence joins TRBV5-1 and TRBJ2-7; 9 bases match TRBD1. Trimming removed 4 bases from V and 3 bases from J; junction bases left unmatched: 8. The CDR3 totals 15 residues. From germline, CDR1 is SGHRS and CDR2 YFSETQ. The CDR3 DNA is TGCGCCAGCAGCGTGGGACAGGGCGGATACTACGAGCAGTACTTC. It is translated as CASSVGQGGYYEQYF.

CDR3 bases: TGTGCCAGCAGTTGGGGCACTCTGGGACTAGCGGGAGTAGAGCAGTTCTTC. Its protein is CASSWGTLGLAGVEQFF. V is TRBV27 and J is TRBJ2-1, with TRBD2 matching 14 bases. J was trimmed by 10 bases and V by 4 bases; bases with no gene match: 12. The germline V gene has CDR1 MNHEY and CDR2 SMNVEV (reference sequence). The CDR3 has 17 amino acids.

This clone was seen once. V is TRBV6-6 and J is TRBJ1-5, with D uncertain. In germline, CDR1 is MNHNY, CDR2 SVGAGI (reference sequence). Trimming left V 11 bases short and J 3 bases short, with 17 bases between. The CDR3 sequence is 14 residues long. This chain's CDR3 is CAGNPHFNNQPQHF. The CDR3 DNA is TGTGCCGGCAATCCCCACTTCAACAATCAGCCCCAGCATTTT.

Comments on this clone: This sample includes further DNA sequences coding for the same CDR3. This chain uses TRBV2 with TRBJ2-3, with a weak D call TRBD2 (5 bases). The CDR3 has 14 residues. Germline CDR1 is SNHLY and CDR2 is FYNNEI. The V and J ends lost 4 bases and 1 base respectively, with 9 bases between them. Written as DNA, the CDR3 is TGTGCCAGCAGTGGAGCCGGGGGCACAGATACGCAGTATTTT. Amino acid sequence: CASSGAGGTDTQYF. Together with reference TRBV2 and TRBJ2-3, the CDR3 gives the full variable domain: EPEVTQTPSHQVTQMGQEVILRCVPISNHLYFYWYRQILGQKVEFLVSFYNNEISEKSEIFDDQFSVERPDGSNFTLKIRSTKLEDSAMYFCASSGAGGTDTQYFGPGTRLTVL.

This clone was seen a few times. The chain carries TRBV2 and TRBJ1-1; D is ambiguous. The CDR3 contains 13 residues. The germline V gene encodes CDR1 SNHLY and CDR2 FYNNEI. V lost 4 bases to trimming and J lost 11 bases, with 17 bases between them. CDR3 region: CASSAFEGGVAFF. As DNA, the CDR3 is TGTGCCAGCAGTGCCTTCGAGGGCGGTGTGGCTTTCTTT.